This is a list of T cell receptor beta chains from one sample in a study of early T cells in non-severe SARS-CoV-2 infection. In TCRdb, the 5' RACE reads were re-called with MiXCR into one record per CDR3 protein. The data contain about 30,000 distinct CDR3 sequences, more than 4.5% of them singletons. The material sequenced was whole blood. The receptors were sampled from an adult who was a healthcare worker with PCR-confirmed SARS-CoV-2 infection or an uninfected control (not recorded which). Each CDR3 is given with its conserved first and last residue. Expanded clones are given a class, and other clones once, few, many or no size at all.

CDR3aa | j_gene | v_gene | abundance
CASSYTTGGTPRTDTQYF | TRBJ2-3 | TRBV6-2/TRBV6-3 | many
CASSPGQVEAGYTF | TRBJ1-2 | TRBV18 | many
CASSLQGNQPQHF | TRBJ1-5 | TRBV7-8 | many
CASSYSIDGQTADTQYF | TRBJ2-3 | TRBV6-2/TRBV6-3 | medium-sized
CASSYGWKTGRRITDTQYF | TRBJ2-3 | TRBV6-2/TRBV6-3 | many
CASSLQGMEETQYF | TRBJ2-5 | TRBV12-3/TRBV12-4 | many
CASTPGTEAFF | TRBJ1-1 | TRBV28 | many
CATQKGAGANTGELFF | TRBJ2-2 | TRBV24-1 | many
CASSLLGQVNTGELFF | TRBJ2-2 | TRBV28 | many
CASSPDGMNTEAFF | TRBJ1-1 | TRBV11-2 | few
CASSPDRGGEQYF | TRBJ2-7 | TRBV10-1 | few
CASSLEEVPTYAETQYF | TRBJ2-5 | TRBV11-2 | few
CASSPKTSTYEQFF | TRBJ2-1 | TRBV12-3/TRBV12-4 | NA
CSADKMGREQYF | TRBJ2-7 | TRBV20-1 | many
CASSLLGRLNEQYF | TRBJ2-7 | TRBV28 | few
CASSPEGGGTDTQYF | TRBJ2-3 | TRBV9 | few
CASSVGGYPFDEQFF | TRBJ2-1 | TRBV19 | many
CASSVGTANYGYTF | TRBJ1-2 | TRBV7-2 | few
CASSQDWAGTSDQETQYF | TRBJ2-5 | TRBV4-3 | many
CASSFGPAYEQYF | TRBJ2-7 | TRBV27 | many
CASKEQYF | TRBJ2-7 | TRBV2 | NA
CATSDPGQGNNEQFF | TRBJ2-1 | TRBV24-1 | many
CASSLNGRSSYEQYF | TRBJ2-7 | TRBV11-2 | few
CASSFRRLAGAEQFF | TRBJ2-1 | TRBV7-8 | few
CASSLTGTVDYEQYF | TRBJ2-7 | TRBV11-3 | NA
CASSEGTSGSSTDTQYF | TRBJ2-3 | TRBV7-8 | NA
CASSSRGGLAEQFF | TRBJ2-1 | TRBV27 | many
CAISGQNQETQYF | TRBJ2-5 | TRBV10-3 | NA
CSARDRARPGAPFNEQFF | TRBJ2-1 | TRBV20-1 | NA
CASSLEPESSYNEQFF | TRBJ2-1 | TRBV11-2 | many
CASSLLVGGEQFF | TRBJ2-1 | TRBV7-3 | few
CASRGRYQPQHF | TRBJ1-5 | TRBV28 | many
CASSHGTAEQFF | TRBJ2-1 | TRBV11-3 | many
CASSFGERAPYNEQFF | TRBJ2-1 | TRBV5-6 | many
CSVGANTGELFF | TRBJ2-2 | TRBV29-1 | many
CASSDSGQGYEQYF | TRBJ2-7 | TRBV10-2 | NA
CASRHGTQNTEAFF | TRBJ1-1 | TRBV11-3 | NA
CATSDLDGTRNEQFF | TRBJ2-1 | TRBV24-1 | many
CSARDLMGLVRTDTQYF | TRBJ2-3 | TRBV20-1 | NA
CASSLTGYQTEAFF | TRBJ1-1 | TRBV7-2 | many
CASSSAYRTSNTGELFF | TRBJ2-2 | TRBV7-2 | few
CASSSGTETQYF | TRBJ2-5 | TRBV2 | NA
CASSIVTGPYNEQFF | TRBJ2-1 | TRBV19 | many
CASSWDGTKLHEQYF | TRBJ2-7 | TRBV18 | many
CASSQATYEQYF | TRBJ2-7 | TRBV3-1 | few
CASSLGRRQPNEKLFF | TRBJ1-4 | TRBV7-9 | many